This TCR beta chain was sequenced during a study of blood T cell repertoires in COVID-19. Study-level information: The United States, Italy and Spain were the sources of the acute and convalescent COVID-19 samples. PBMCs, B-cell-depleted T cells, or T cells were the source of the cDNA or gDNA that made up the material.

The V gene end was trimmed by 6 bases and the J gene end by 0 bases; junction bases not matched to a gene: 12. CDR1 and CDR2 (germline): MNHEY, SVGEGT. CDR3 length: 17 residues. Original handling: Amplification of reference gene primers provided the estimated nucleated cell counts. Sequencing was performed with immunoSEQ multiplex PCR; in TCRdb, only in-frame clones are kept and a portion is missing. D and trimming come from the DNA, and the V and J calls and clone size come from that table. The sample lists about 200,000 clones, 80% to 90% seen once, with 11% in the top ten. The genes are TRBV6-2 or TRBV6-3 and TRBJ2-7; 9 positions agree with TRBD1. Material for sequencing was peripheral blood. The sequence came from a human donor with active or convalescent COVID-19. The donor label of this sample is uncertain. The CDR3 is CASSRDRVHGSSYEQYF. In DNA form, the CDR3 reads TGTGCCAGCAGCAGGGACAGGGTCCATGGGAGCTCCTACGAGCAGTACTTC.